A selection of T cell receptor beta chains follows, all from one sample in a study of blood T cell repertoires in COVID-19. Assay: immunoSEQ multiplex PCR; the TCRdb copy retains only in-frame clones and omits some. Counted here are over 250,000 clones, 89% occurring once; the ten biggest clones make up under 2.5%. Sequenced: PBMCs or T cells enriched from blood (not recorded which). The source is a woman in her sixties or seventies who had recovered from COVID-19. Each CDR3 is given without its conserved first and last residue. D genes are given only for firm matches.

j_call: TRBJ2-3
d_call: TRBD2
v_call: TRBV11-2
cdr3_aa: ASSLGLAGITDTQY

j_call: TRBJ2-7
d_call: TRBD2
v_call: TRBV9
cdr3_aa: ASSKGLAGGSYEQY

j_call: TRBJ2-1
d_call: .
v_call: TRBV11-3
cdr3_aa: ASMDTYFSSYNEQF

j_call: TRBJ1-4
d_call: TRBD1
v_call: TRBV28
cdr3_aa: ASSSVGQGLVEKLF

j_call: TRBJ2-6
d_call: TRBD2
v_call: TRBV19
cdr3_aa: ATKVAGGANVLT

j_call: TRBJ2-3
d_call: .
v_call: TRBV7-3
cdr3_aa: ASSFARVTDTQY

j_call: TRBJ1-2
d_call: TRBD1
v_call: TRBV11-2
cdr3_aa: ASSTGQGTYGYT

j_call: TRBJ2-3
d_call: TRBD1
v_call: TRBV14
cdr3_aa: ASSFDRADTQY

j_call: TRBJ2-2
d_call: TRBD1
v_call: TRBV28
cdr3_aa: ASSSGQATGELF

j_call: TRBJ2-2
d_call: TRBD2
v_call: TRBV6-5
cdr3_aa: ASKSGGPSTGELF